This T cell receptor (beta chain) was identified during a study of T cells in localized non-small cell lung cancer. Findings of the study overall: A higher density of T cells in blood coincided with extended overall survival. Adjacent uninvolved lung had the highest clonality, suggesting focused antigen responses. A median about 56 of the top 100 tumor clones appeared in adjacent lung. Heterogeneity within the tumor remains possible, as just one region underwent sequencing.

TCRdb's copy holds only in-frame clones and misses some; the assay was immunoSEQ multiplex PCR. The sample has about 14,000 clones; around 81% are singletons. As for this clone: As yet, its antigen is unknown.

The TCR was taken from a female donor at least 60 years old with stage I squamous cell lung carcinoma. The starting material was peripheral blood, obtained before any cancer treatment.

The CDR3 DNA is TGTGCCAGCAGGGATAGGGGGATCTATGGCTACACCTTC. It is translated as CASRDRGIYGYTF. This chain connects TRBV25-1 to TRBJ1-2, with D perhaps TRBD1 (6 bases). V lost 6 bases and J lost 4, with 12 bases in between. This CDR3 spans 13 amino acids. The germline V gene has CDR1 MGHDK and CDR2 SYGVNS.